The 24 T cell receptor beta chains below were found in one sample sequenced in a study of a mutant IDH1 vaccine in newly diagnosed glioma. No antigens are known for them. Clones were sequenced by immunoSEQ multiplex PCR, and TCRdb holds only the in-frame ones, with some missing. The table includes about 44,000 clones, roughly 90% detected once. Time point defined: week 23, last vaccination. Each dose of the vaccine consisted of 300 ug of mutant IDH1 20-mer peptide, with topical imiquimod. The specimen was PBMCs, collected from a glioma patient whose treatment included an IDH1 peptide vaccine. Receptors were obtained from a man aged 50 to 59 with glioma.

This chain uses TRBV10-3 with TRBJ2-7; no clear D gene. The V and J ends lost 3 bases and 3 bases respectively, with 9 bases between them. The germline CDR1 and CDR2 sequences are ENHRY and SYGVKD. This CDR3 region has 13 residues. In nucleotides, the CDR3 is TGTGCCATCAGTGATATTGGGTACTACGAGCAGTACTTC. It encodes CAISDIGYYEQYF.

This clone was seen only once. This chain uses TRBV7-6 with TRBJ2-7; D not certain. Trimming removed 4 bases from V and 3 bases from J, with 16 bases in between. This CDR3 has 15 amino acids. CDR1 and CDR2 from the germline V gene are SGHVS and FNYEAQ. The CDR3 here is CASSSESAAYYEQYF. The CDR3, as DNA: TGTGCCAGCAGCTCCGAGTCGGCAGCCTACTACGAGCAGTACTTC.

The chain has TRBV18 and TRBJ1-4; D is undetermined. The CDR3 is made up of 14 amino acids. V was trimmed by 4 bases and J by 8 bases, leaving 14 bases between them. Germline CDR1 and CDR2: KGHSH and LQKENI. The CDR3 DNA reads as TGTGCCAGCTCACACCCGGACGGGATAGAAAAACTGTTTTTT. It encodes CASSHPDGIEKLFF.

The chain has TRBV10-3 and TRBJ2-3; 9 bases agree with TRBD2. The CDR3 runs 15 residues. V lost 4 bases to trimming and J lost 8 bases; unmatched junction nucleotides: 10. The germline gives CDR1 ENHRY, CDR2 SYGVKD. Written as DNA, the CDR3 is TGTGCCATCAGTGCTAGCGGGGAGCGAAGTGGTACGCAGTATTTT. This sequence encodes CAISASGERSGTQYF.

The chain joins TRBV10-3 to TRBJ2-5, with TRBD1 identical over 7 bases. CDR1 is ENHRY and CDR2 is SYGVKD in the germline V gene. This CDR3 has 12 amino acids. The trim removed 8 bases at V and 3 bases at J, leaving 3 bases unmatched. The CDR3 DNA is TGTGCCATCCGAGACAGGGAAGAGACCCAGTACTTC. As protein: CAIRDREETQYF.

V is TRBV14 and J is TRBJ1-1, with a weak D call TRBD1 (5 bases). This CDR3 contains 14 residues. Germline-derived CDR1 and CDR2 are SGHDN and FVKESK. V gave up 0 bases and J gave up 6 bases, with 11 bases separating them. The CDR3 spells CASSQDGGRAEAFF. In nucleotides, the CDR3 is TGTGCCAGCAGCCAAGACGGGGGACGCGCTGAAGCTTTCTTT.

The rearrangement uses TRBV5-6 and TRBJ1-2, with a tentative D call TRBD1 (5 bases). V lost 0 bases to trimming and J lost 4 bases, with 7 bases between them. The germline V gene has CDR1 SGHDT and CDR2 YYEEEE. The CDR3 covers 13 residues. Here the CDR3 reads CASSLAGTYGYTF. For the CDR3, the DNA is TGTGCCAGCAGCTTGGCAGGGACCTATGGCTACACCTTC.

The chain recombines TRBV5-4 with TRBJ1-2; the D is unclear. Germline V gene lookup returns CDR1 SGHNT and CDR2 YYREEE (reference sequence). There are 16 residues in the CDR3. V was cut by 0 bases and J by 2 bases, with 14 bases left in between. The CDR3 DNA sequence: TGTGCCAGCAGCTTGGTGCAGTCTTTAGCAAACTATGGCTACACCTTC. Translated, it gives CASSLVQSLANYGYTF.

V and J are TRBV6-5 and TRBJ1-1; the D is unclear. The CDR3 consists of 15 residues. Germline V gene lookup returns CDR1 MNHEY and CDR2 SVGAGI. Trimming stripped 0 bases from V and 0 bases from J, with 8 bases between. The CDR3 DNA is TGTGCCAGCAGTTACTCGTACAACGTGAACACTGAAGCTTTCTTT. This translates into CASSYSYNVNTEAFF.

The gene calls are TRBV6-5 and TRBJ2-7, with unresolved D. Per germline, CDR1 MNHEY and CDR2 SVGAGI. The CDR3 is 13 amino acids. Trimming removed 6 bases from V and 2 bases from J, with 11 bases in between. DNA of the CDR3: TGTGCCAGCAGCCACGGGTTTGCCTACGAGCAGTACTTC. It is translated as CASSHGFAYEQYF.

The rearrangement joins TRBV29-1 to TRBJ1-2, with 9 bases aligning to TRBD1. The CDR3 runs to 14 residues. Germline CDR1 and CDR2: SQVTM and ANQGSEA. V lost 5 bases to trimming and J lost 8 bases; unmatched junction nucleotides: 12. The CDR3 sequence is CSVSTTGGAGGYTF. The CDR3 nucleotides read TGCAGCGTTTCCACCACAGGGGGCGCAGGGGGCTACACCTTC.

The chain joins TRBV29-1 to TRBJ1-1; D gene ambiguous. V was shortened by 7 bases and J by 1 base, with 10 bases between the two germline ends. This CDR3 is 12 amino acids long. The germline V gene encodes CDR1 SQVTM and CDR2 ANQGSEA. CDR3 sequence (DNA): TGCAGCGGAGTTCAAGGGAACACTGAAGCTTTCTTT. This sequence encodes CSGVQGNTEAFF.

The V call is TRBV29-1, the J call TRBJ1-2; 9 nucleotides match TRBD1. This CDR3 spans 13 amino acids. V shed 8 bases and J 6 bases; nucleotides not matched to a gene: 10. Germline loops: CDR1 SQVTM, CDR2 ANQGSEA. The CDR3 spells CSLRGGQGDGYTF. The DNA for the CDR3 is TGCAGCCTGAGGGGGGGACAGGGTGATGGCTACACCTTC.

The chain carries TRBV14 and TRBJ2-2; 8 positions match TRBD1. This CDR3 spans 14 amino acids. The V gene's germline CDR1 is SGHDN and CDR2 FVKESK. J lost 7 bases, V lost 4 bases, and 5 bases had no gene match. CDR3 sequence (DNA): TGTGCCAGCAGCCGGCAGGGGGCCGTCGGGGAGCTGTTTTTT. Residues: CASSRQGAVGELFF.

This rearrangement joins TRBV6-6 to TRBJ2-3; D may be TRBD1 or TRBD2 (5 bases each). CDR1 and CDR2 (germline): MNHNY, SVGAGI (reference sequence). The V gene lost 6 bases and the J gene lost 3 bases, with 7 bases spanning the gap. The CDR3 totals 12 residues. Here the CDR3 DNA reads TGTGCCAGCAGCTGGGGGACAGATACGCAGTATTTT. Translation: CASSWGTDTQYF.

V usage is TRBV6-1 and J usage is TRBJ1-4; D is perhaps TRBD1 (6 bases). Germline V gives CDR1 MNHNS, CDR2 SASEGT. This CDR3 contains 17 residues. The V end lost 4 bases, the J end lost 0 bases, and 15 bases lay between the germline ends. The CDR3 DNA reads TGTGCCAGCAGTGGAGGGGGTAGACTCGCAACTAATGAAAAACTGTTTTTT. Amino acid sequence: CASSGGGRLATNEKLFF.

CDR3 sequence: CASSPRTDLSTEAFF. As DNA, the CDR3 is TGCGCCAGCAGCCCGAGGACGGATCTCAGCACTGAAGCTTTCTTT. V and J are TRBV5-1 and TRBJ1-1; D not certain. Deletions cut 4 bases from V and 4 bases from J, with 17 bases between. The germline V gene encodes CDR1 SGHRS and CDR2 YFSETQ. The CDR3 is 15 residues long.

V usage is TRBV30 and J usage is TRBJ2-3, with D tentatively TRBD2 (5 bases). This CDR3 region has 15 residues. Germline values: CDR1 GTSNPN, CDR2 SVGIG (reference sequence). V was cut by 4 bases and J by 0 bases, with 14 bases left in between. The CDR3 loop is CAWTPPRTSTDTQYF. CDR3 nucleotide sequence: TGTGCCTGGACTCCCCCAAGGACTAGCACAGATACGCAGTATTTT. Together with reference TRBV30 and TRBJ2-3, the CDR3 gives the full variable domain: SQTIHQWPATLVQPVGSPLSLECTVEGTSNPNLYWYRQAAGRGLQLLFYSVGIGQISSEVPQNLSASRPQDRQFILSSKKLLLSDSGFYLCAWTPPRTSTDTQYFGPGTRLTVL.

The chain links TRBV30 to TRBJ1-5; no definite D call. Looked up from germline, CDR1 is GTSNPN and CDR2 is SVGIG (reference sequence). V dropped 1 base and J dropped 1 base, with 5 bases sitting between them. This CDR3 is built from 13 residues. The CDR3 region is CAWSAGSNQPQHF. Here the CDR3 DNA reads TGTGCCTGGAGTGCAGGAAGCAATCAGCCCCAGCATTTT.

The chain couples TRBV6-6 to TRBJ2-1; TRBD2 matches at 15 bases. CDR1 MNHNY and CDR2 SVGAGI come from the germline V gene (reference sequence). Unmatched junction bases numbered 2, after V lost 5 bases and J lost 6 bases. The CDR3 extends over 15 amino acids. The CDR3, as DNA: TGTGCCAGCAGTAAGGGACTAGCGGGGGGCAATGAGCAGTTCTTC. Amino acids: CASSKGLAGGNEQFF.

The chain has TRBV19 and TRBJ2-7; TRBD1 is a possible D gene (6 bases). From germline, CDR1 is LNHDA and CDR2 SQIVND (reference sequence). The CDR3 length is 13 residues. Trimming shortened V by 9 bases and J by 4 bases, and 16 bases separated the two germline ends. The CDR3 DNA reads as TGTGCCAGCGCCAAGGGGGTTATTTACGAGCAGTACTTC. It yields the protein CASAKGVIYEQYF.

The sample holds a few counts of this clone. V and J are TRBV5-5 and TRBJ1-5; D is possibly TRBD1 (6 bases). Trimming pared 0 bases from V and 15 bases from J, leaving 16 bases between. The CDR3 contains 13 residues. Germline CDR1 SGHKS, CDR2 YYEKEE (reference sequence). Here the CDR3 DNA reads TGTGCCAGCAGCTTGGTGCCCAGGGGTATGGGGCATTTT. Its protein product is CASSLVPRGMGHF. Supplemented by reference TRBV5-5 and TRBJ1-5, the full variable domain reads DAGVTQSPTHLIKTRGQQVTLRCSPISGHKSVSWYQQVLGQGPQFIFQYYEKEERGRGNFPDRFSARQFPNYSSELNVNALLLGDSALYLCASSLVPRGMGHFGDGTRLSIL.

This chain joins TRBV19 and TRBJ2-7; possibly TRBD1 or TRBD2 for D (5 bases each). Per germline, CDR1 LNHDA and CDR2 SQIVND (reference sequence). This CDR3 spans 14 amino acids. V lost 3 bases and J lost 4, with 13 bases in between. The CDR3 spells CASSIRDRVYEQYF. DNA of the CDR3: TGTGCCAGTAGTATCCGGGACCGAGTTTACGAGCAGTACTTC.

V and J are TRBV9 and TRBJ2-1; D ambiguous. The germline V gene has CDR1 SGDLS and CDR2 YYNGEE. Trimming stripped 0 bases from V and 7 bases from J, with 8 bases between. The CDR3 is 13 residues long. The chain's CDR3 is CASSVGGLNEQFF. The CDR3 DNA reads as TGTGCCAGCAGCGTAGGCGGATTGAATGAGCAGTTCTTC.